This T cell receptor beta chain was profiled in a study of cytomegalovirus exposure and HLA in healthy donors. About this clone: The target antigen is unknown.

The PCR employed 60 Vbeta primers together with 13 Jbeta primers. Assay: immunoSEQ multiplex PCR; the TCRdb copy retains only in-frame clones and omits some. The sample's table shows some 70,000 clones. The germline V and J ends were trimmed by 0 bases and 1 base, with 7 bases remaining between them. This CDR3 is built from 14 residues. Germline values: CDR1 SGDLS, CDR2 YYNGEE. Whole-study findings and limits: Immune exposure information available was restricted to CMV serostatus.

The chain recombines TRBV9 with TRBJ1-1; weak D call: TRBD1 (5 bases). The source is a boy aged 5-17 years in good health and CMV-seronegative. Sequenced material: PBMCs. The CDR3 DNA is TGTGCCAGCAGCGTAGACGGGGGGAACACTGAAGCTTTCTTT. Encoded protein: CASSVDGGNTEAFF.